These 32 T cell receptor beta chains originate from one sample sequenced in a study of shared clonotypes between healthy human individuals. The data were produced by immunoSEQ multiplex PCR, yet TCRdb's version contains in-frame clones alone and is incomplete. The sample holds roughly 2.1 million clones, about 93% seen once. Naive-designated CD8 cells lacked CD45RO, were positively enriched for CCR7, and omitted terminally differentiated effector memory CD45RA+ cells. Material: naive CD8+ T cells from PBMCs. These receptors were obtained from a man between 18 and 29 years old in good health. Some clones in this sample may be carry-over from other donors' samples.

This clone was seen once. CDR3 sequence (DNA): TGTGCCAGCAGCGGTACCCGGGACAGAGGAAACACCATATATTTT. Translating gives CASSGTRDRGNTIYF. The chain is built from TRBV7-2 and TRBJ1-3; 7 bases agree with TRBD1. V lost 5 bases, J lost 4 bases, and 8 bases stayed unmatched. From germline, CDR1 is SGHTA and CDR2 FQGNSA. This CDR3 is built from 15 residues. The full variable domain, with the rest looked up from reference TRBV7-2 and TRBJ1-3, is GAGVSQSPSNKVTEKGKDVELRCDPISGHTALYWYRQSLGQGLEFLIYFQGNSAPDKSGLPSDRFSAERTGGSVSTLTIQRTQQEDSAVYLCASSGTRDRGNTIYFGEGSWLTVV.

CDR3: CASSLVGPGASYEQYF. The CDR3 bases are TGTGCCAGCAGCTTAGTCGGCCCGGGGGCATCCTACGAGCAGTACTTC. The chain joins TRBV7-8 to TRBJ2-7; the D call may be TRBD1 or TRBD2 (6 bases each). The germline gives CDR1 SGHVS, CDR2 FQNEAQ. V was cut by 1 base and J by 1 base, with 14 bases left in between. The CDR3 has 16 residues.

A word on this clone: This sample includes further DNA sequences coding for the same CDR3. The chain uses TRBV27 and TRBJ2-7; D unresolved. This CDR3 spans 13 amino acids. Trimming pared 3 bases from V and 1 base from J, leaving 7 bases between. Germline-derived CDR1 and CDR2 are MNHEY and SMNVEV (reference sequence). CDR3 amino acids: CASSFPGSYEQYF. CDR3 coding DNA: TGTGCCAGCAGTTTTCCCGGTTCCTACGAGCAGTACTTC.

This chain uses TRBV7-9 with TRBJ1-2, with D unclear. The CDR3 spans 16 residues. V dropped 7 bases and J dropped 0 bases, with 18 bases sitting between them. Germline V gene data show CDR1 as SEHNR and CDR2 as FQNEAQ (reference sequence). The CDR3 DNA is TGTGCCAGCATCTCTACCACGTGGGCGGCTAACTATGGCTACACCTTC. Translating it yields CASISTTWAANYGYTF.

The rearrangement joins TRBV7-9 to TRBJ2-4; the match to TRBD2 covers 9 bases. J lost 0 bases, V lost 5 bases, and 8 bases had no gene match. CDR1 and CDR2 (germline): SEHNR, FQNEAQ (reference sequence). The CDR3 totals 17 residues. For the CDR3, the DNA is TGTGCCAGCAGCCCCGGGACTAGCACTTCAGCCAAAAACATTCAGTACTTC. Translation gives CASSPGTSTSAKNIQYF.

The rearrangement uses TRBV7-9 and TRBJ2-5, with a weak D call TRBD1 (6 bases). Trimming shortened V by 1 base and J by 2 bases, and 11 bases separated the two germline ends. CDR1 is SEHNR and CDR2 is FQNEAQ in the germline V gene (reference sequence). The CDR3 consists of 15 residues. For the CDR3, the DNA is TGTGCCAGCAGCTTAGTGAGCAGGGGTCAAGAGACCCAGTACTTC. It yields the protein CASSLVSRGQETQYF. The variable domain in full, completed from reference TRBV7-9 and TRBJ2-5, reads DTGVSQNPRHKITKRGQNVTFRCDPISEHNRLYWYRQTLGQGPEFLTYFQNEAQLEKSRLLSDRFSAERPKGSFSTLEIQRTEQGDSAMYLCASSLVSRGQETQYFGPGTRLLVL.

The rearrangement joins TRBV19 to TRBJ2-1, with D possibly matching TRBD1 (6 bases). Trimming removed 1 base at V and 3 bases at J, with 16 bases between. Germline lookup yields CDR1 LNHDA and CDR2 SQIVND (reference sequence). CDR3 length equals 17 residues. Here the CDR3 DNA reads TGTGCCAGTAGTATAGGGATCCAACAGGGTATCTACAATGAGCAGTTCTTC. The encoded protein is CASSIGIQQGIYNEQFF.

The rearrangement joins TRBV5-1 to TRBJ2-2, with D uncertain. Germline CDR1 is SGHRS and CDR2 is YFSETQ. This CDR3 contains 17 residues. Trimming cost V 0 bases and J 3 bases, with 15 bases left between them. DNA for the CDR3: TGCGCCAGCAGCTTGGCCTGGAAGCTCGAGGACACCGGGGAGCTGTTTTTT. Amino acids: CASSLAWKLEDTGELFF.

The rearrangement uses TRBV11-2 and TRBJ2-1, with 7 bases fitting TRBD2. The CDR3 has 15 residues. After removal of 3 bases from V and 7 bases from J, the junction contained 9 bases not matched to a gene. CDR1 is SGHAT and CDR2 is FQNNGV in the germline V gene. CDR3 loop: CASSFGLGVNNEQFF. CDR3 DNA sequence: TGTGCCAGCAGCTTCGGACTAGGGGTTAATAATGAGCAGTTCTTC.

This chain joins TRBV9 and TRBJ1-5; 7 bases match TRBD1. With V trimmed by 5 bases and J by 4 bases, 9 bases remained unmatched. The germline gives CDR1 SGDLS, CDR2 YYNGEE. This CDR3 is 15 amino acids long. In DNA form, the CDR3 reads TGTGCCAGCAGTGGGAGCGGGACAGAAAATCAGCCCCAGCATTTT. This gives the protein CASSGSGTENQPQHF.

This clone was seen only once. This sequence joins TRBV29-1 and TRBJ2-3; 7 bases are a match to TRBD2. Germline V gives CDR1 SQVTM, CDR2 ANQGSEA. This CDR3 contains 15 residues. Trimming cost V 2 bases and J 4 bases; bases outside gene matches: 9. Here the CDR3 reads CSVELAREIADTQYF. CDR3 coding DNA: TGCAGCGTTGAACTTGCGCGGGAGATAGCAGATACGCAGTATTTT.

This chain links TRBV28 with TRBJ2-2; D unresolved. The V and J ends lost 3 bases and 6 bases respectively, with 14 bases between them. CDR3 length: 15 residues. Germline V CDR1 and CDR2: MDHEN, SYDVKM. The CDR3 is CASSFLTLGAGELFF. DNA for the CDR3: TGTGCCAGCAGTTTTCTCACCCTTGGCGCCGGGGAGCTGTTTTTT. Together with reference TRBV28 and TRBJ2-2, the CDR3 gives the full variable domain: DVKVTQSSRYLVKRTGEKVFLECVQDMDHENMFWYRQDPGLGLRLIYFSYDVKMKEKGDIPEGYSVSREKKERFSLILESASTNQTSMYLCASSFLTLGAGELFFGEGSRLTVL.

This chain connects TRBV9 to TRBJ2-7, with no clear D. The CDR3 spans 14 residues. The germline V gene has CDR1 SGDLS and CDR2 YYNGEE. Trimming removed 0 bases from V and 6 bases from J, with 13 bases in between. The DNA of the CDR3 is TGTGCCAGCAGCGTAGGAGATAGGTCCCGCGAGCAGTACTTC. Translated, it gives CASSVGDRSREQYF.

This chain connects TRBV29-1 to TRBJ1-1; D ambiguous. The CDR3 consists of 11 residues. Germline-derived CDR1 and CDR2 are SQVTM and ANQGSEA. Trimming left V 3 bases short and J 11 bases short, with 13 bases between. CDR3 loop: CSVETSLGAFF. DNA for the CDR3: TGCAGCGTTGAGACCTCCCTCGGGGCTTTCTTT. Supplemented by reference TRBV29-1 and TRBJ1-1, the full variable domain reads SAVISQKPSRDICQRGTSLTIQCQVDSQVTMMFWYRQQPGQSLTLIATANQGSEATYESGFVIDKFPISRPNLTFSTLTVSNMSPEDSSIYLCSVETSLGAFFGQGTRLTVV.

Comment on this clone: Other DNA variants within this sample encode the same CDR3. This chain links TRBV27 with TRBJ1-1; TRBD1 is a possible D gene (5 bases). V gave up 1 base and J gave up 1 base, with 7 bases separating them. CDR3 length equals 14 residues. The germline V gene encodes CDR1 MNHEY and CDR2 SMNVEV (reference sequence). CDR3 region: CASSLLTGNTEAFF. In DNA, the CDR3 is TGTGCCAGCAGTTTATTAACAGGGAACACTGAAGCTTTCTTT.

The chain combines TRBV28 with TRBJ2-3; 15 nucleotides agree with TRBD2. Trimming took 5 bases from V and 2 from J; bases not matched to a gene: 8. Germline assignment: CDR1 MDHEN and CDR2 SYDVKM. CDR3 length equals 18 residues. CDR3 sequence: CASSRTSGRAEPTDTQYF. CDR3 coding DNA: TGTGCCAGCAGTCGGACTAGCGGGAGGGCAGAACCCACAGATACGCAGTATTTT.

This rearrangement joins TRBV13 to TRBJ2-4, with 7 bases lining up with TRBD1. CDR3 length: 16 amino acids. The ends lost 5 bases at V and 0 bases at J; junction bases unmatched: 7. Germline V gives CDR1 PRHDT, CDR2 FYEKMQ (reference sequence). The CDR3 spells CASSLRQGLAKNIQYF. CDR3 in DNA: TGTGCCAGCAGCCTCCGACAGGGTTTAGCCAAAAACATTCAGTACTTC.

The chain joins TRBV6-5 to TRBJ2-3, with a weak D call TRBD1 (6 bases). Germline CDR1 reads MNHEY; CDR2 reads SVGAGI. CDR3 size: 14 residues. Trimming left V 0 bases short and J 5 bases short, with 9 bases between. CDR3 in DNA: TGTGCCAGCAGTTACTCCCCAGGGGTAGATACGCAGTATTTT. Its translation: CASSYSPGVDTQYF.

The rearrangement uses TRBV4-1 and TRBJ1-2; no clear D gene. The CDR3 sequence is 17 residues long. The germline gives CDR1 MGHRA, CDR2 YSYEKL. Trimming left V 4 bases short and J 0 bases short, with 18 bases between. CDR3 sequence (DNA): TGCGCCAGCAGCCGACTTGTTGAGGACCCAGCTAACTATGGCTACACCTTC. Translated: CASSRLVEDPANYGYTF.

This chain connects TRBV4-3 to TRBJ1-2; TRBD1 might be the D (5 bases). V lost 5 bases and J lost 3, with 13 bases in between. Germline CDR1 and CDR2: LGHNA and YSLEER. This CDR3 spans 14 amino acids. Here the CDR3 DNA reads TGCGCCAGCAGCTATAGCCGGGACCACTATGGCTACACCTTC. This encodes CASSYSRDHYGYTF.

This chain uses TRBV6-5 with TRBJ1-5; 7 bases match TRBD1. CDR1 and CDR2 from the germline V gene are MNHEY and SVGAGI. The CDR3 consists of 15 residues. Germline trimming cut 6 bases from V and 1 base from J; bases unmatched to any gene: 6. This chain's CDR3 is CASSETGVSNQPQHF. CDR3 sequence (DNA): TGTGCCAGCAGCGAAACAGGGGTCAGCAATCAGCCCCAGCATTTT.

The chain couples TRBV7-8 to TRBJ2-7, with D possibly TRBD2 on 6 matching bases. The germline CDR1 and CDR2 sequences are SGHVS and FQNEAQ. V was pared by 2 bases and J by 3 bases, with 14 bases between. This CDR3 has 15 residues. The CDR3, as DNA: TGTGCCAGCAGCTTAATAGCGGCTGGAGTCTACGAGCAGTACTTC. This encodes CASSLIAAGVYEQYF.

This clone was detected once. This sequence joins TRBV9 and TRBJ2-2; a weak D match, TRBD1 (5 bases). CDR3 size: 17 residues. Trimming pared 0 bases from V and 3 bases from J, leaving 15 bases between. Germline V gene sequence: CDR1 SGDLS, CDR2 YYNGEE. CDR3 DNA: TGTGCCAGCAGCGTAGATGACCGCCAGGGATACACCGGGGAGCTGTTTTTT. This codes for CASSVDDRQGYTGELFF.

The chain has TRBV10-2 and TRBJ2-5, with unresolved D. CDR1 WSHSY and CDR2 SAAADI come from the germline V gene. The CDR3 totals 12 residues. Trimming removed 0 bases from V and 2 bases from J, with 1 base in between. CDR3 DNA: TGCGCCAGCAGTGAGTCTCAAGAGACCCAGTACTTC. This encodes CASSESQETQYF.

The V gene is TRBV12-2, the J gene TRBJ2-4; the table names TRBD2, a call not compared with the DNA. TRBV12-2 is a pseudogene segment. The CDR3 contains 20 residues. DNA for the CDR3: TGTGCAAGTCGCTTTCCCCTCCTGGCGGGACCAACGCTAGCCAAAAACATTCAGTACTTC. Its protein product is CASRFPLLAGPTLAKNIQYF.

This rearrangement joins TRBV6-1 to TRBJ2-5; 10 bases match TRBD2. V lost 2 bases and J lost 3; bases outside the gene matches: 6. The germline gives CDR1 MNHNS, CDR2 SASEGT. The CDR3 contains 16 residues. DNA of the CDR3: TGTGCCAGCAGTGAATGGACTAGCGGACTCAAAGAGACCCAGTACTTC. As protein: CASSEWTSGLKETQYF.

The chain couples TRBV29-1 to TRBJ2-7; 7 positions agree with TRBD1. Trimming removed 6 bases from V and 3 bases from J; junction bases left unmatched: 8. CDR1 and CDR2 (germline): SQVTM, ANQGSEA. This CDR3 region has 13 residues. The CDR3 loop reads CSVAGTAVYEQYF. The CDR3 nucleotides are TGCAGCGTCGCTGGGACAGCGGTCTACGAGCAGTACTTC.

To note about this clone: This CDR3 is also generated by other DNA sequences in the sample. The CDR3 protein is CASSVTPNEQFF. The CDR3, as DNA: TGTGCCAGCAGCGTAACGCCGAATGAGCAGTTCTTC. The J gene is TRBJ2-1, the V gene TRBV9; D gene ambiguous. Trimming took off 1 base at V and 7 bases at J, with 6 bases between the two ends. Germline V CDR1 and CDR2: SGDLS, YYNGEE. The CDR3 has 12 amino acids.

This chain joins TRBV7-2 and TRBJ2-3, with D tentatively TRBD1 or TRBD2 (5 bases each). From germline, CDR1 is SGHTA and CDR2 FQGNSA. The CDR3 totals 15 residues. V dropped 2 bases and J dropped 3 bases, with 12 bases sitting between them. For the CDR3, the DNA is TGTGCCAGCAGCTTAACCCAGCGGACAACAGATACGCAGTATTTT. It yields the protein CASSLTQRTTDTQYF.

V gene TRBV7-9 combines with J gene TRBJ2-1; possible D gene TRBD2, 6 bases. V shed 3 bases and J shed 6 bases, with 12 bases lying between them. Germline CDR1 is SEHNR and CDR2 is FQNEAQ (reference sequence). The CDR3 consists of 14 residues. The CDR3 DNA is TGTGCCAGCAGCTTTCGGGGGAACCCCAATGAGCAGTTCTTC. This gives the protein CASSFRGNPNEQFF.

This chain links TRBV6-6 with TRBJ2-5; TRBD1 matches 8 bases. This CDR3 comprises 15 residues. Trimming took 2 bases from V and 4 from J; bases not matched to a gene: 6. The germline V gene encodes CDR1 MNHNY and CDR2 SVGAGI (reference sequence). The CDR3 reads CASSYGQGAGETQYF. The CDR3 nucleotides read TGTGCCAGCAGTTACGGCCAGGGGGCTGGAGAGACCCAGTACTTC.

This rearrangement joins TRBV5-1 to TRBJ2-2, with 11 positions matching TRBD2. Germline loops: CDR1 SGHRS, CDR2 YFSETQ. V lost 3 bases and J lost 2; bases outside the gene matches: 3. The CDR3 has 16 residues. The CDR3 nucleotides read TGCGCCAGCAGCTCACGACTAGCGGGAAACACCGGGGAGCTGTTTTTT. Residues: CASSSRLAGNTGELFF.